What follows are 21 T cell receptor beta chains derived from one specimen sequenced in a study of human T cells and chemical hapten exposure. Sample time point: patch test 1, 2 weeks after DPC sensitization. Treatment noted: therapeutic diphenylcyclopropenone sensitization with weekly scalp DPC. MiXCR, applied by TCRdb to the RACE reads, yields one record per CDR3 protein. The repertoire holds fewer than 200,000 distinct CDR3 sequences, with about a fifth as singletons. The specimen was whole blood, collected in connection with sensitization to the hapten diphenylcyclopropenone (DPC). These receptor sequences come from a woman between 45 and 60 years old with alopecia areata. Some clones in this sample may be carry-over from other donors' samples.

There are a few counts of this clonotype. The gene calls are TRBV29-1 and TRBJ1-2, with 10 bases fitting TRBD1. The trim removed 7 bases at V and 0 bases at J, leaving 5 bases unmatched. Looked up from germline, CDR1 is SQVTM and CDR2 is ANQGSEA. The CDR3 sequence is 14 residues long. The CDR3 DNA sequence: TGCAGCGCCGGGGACAGGGGAACTAACTATGGCTACACCTTC. Its protein product is CSAGDRGTNYGYTF. Combining the CDR3 with reference TRBV29-1 and TRBJ1-2 gives the whole variable domain SAVISQKPSRDICQRGTSLTIQCQVDSQVTMMFWYRQQPGQSLTLIATANQGSEATYESGFVIDKFPISRPNLTFSTLTVSNMSPEDSSIYLCSAGDRGTNYGYTFGSGTRLTVV.

V gene TRBV6-2 or TRBV6-3 combines with J gene TRBJ2-7; the D is unclear. CDR1 is MNHEY, CDR2 SVGEGT, per germline. V dropped 7 bases and J dropped 4 bases, with 14 bases sitting between them. The CDR3 has 13 amino acids. The CDR3 reads CASTPAAPYEQYF. The CDR3 nucleotides read TGTGCCAGCACGCCGGCAGCACCTTACGAGCAGTACTTC.

The gene calls are TRBV19 and TRBJ1-1, with a weak D call TRBD1 (6 bases). V was pared by 7 bases and J by 1 base, with 13 bases between. The length of the CDR3 is 14 residues. Germline V gene lookup returns CDR1 LNHDA and CDR2 SQIVND (reference sequence). The CDR3 DNA reads as TGTGCCAGTAAAGTGGGGGGCGGGAACACTGAAGCTTTCTTT. It specifies CASKVGGGNTEAFF.

This clonotype has more than one count but fewer than ten. V and J are TRBV5-4 and TRBJ2-7, with 10 bases matching TRBD2. V shed 4 bases and J 6 bases; nucleotides not matched to a gene: 13. Germline V CDR1 and CDR2: SGHNT, YYREEE (reference sequence). This CDR3 is built from 16 residues. This chain's CDR3 is CASSPNLAGALGEQYF. CDR3 in DNA: TGTGCCAGCAGCCCAAATCTAGCGGGAGCGCTGGGCGAGCAGTACTTC.

This clonotype was counted a few times. This sequence joins TRBV7-2 and TRBJ2-7, with 8 bases matching TRBD2. In germline, CDR1 is SGHTA, CDR2 FQGNSA. V lost 1 base, J lost 0 bases, and 5 bases stayed unmatched. The CDR3 runs 16 residues. As DNA, the CDR3 is TGTGCCAGCAGCTTAGGCACTAGCGGTTTCTCCTACGAGCAGTACTTC. Amino acid sequence: CASSLGTSGFSYEQYF.

This clonotype was seen more than once but under ten times. The chain combines TRBV12-3 or TRBV12-4 with TRBJ1-2; D is uncertain. This CDR3 has 12 amino acids. With 3 bases removed from V and 5 bases from J, the gap between germline ends came to 7 bases. The CDR3 is CASSFSLYGYTF. CDR3 bases: TGTGCCAGCAGTTTTAGCTTGTATGGCTACACCTTC.

The CDR3 loop reads CASSLDGWTSGRRTDTQYF. The CDR3 DNA reads as TGTGCCAGCAGCTTGGACGGGTGGACTAGCGGGCGGCGCACAGATACGCAGTATTTT. The chain joins TRBV5-6 to TRBJ2-3, with 11 bases aligning to TRBD2. The CDR3 spans 19 residues. The germline V gene encodes CDR1 SGHDT and CDR2 YYEEEE. The V gene end was trimmed by 0 bases and the J gene end by 1 base; junction bases not matched to a gene: 10.

A few counts support this clonotype. The chain employs TRBV20-1 and TRBJ2-7, with 12 nucleotides matching TRBD2. CDR1 and CDR2 (germline): DFQATT, SNEGSKA (reference sequence). CDR3 length: 17 amino acids. V lost 7 bases to trimming and J lost 1 base; unmatched junction nucleotides: 14. The chain's CDR3 is CSVSPGLAGLLSYEQYF. The CDR3 DNA follows: TGCAGTGTGTCCCCCGGACTAGCGGGACTATTATCCTACGAGCAGTACTTC.

This clonotype has more than one count but fewer than ten. This chain uses TRBV10-3 with TRBJ2-7, with TRBD1 as a possible D gene (6 bases). V lost 6 bases, J lost 2 bases, and 11 bases lay in between. This CDR3 is 13 amino acids long. The V gene's germline CDR1 is ENHRY and CDR2 SYGVKD. As DNA, the CDR3 is TGTGCCATCAGGCAGGGGAGAACCTACGAGCAGTACTTC. Translation: CAIRQGRTYEQYF.

This clonotype has a handful of counts. The J gene is TRBJ2-7, the V gene TRBV21-1; the tabulated D call, TRBD1, remains unverified against the DNA. TRBV21-1 is an annotated pseudogene. CDR3 length: 15 amino acids. The CDR3 loop reads CASRPGPKKGYEQYF. The CDR3, as DNA: TGTGCCAGCAGACCGGGGCCAAAAAAGGGCTACGAGCAGTACTTC.

This sequence joins TRBV11-2 and TRBJ1-2; D is uncertain. The CDR3 totals 13 residues. V was shortened by 7 bases and J by 6 bases, with 15 bases between the two germline ends. Germline V CDR1 and CDR2: SGHAT, FQNNGV. CDR3 coding DNA: TGTGCCAGCACAAGCAAGACTACCGATGGCTACACCTTC. Translating it yields CASTSKTTDGYTF.

This clonotype was counted only a few times. J is TRBJ1-2 and V is TRBV19, with TRBD1 as a possible D gene (5 bases). Germline V CDR1 and CDR2: LNHDA, SQIVND (reference sequence). The CDR3 is made up of 13 amino acids. Between the trimmed V and J ends, which lost 3 bases and 6 bases, there was a span of 11 bases. The CDR3 nucleotides are TGTGCCAGTAGTATTACTCGGGGGGATGGCTACACCTTC. Translating it yields CASSITRGDGYTF.

CDR3 sequence reads: CSVEFLTDTQYF. For the CDR3, the DNA is TGCAGCGTAGAGTTCCTGACAGATACGCAGTATTTT. The genes are TRBV29-1 and TRBJ2-3; D gene unclear. V was pared by 6 bases and J by 3 bases, with 10 bases between. The CDR3 extends over 12 amino acids. Per germline, CDR1 SQVTM and CDR2 ANQGSEA.

V and J are TRBV29-1 and TRBJ2-2; D remains unclear. Germline CDR1 reads SQVTM; CDR2 reads ANQGSEA. There are 14 residues in the CDR3. Trimming took 4 bases from V and 1 from J, leaving 10 bases between them. CDR3: CSVVLLGNTGELFF. The CDR3 DNA follows: TGCAGCGTTGTTCTTTTGGGGAACACCGGGGAGCTGTTTTTT.

V is TRBV7-6 and J is TRBJ1-3; 7 bases align to TRBD1. CDR3 length equals 16 residues. V lost 5 bases, J lost 7 bases, and 14 bases stayed unmatched. From germline, CDR1 is SGHVS and CDR2 FNYEAQ. CDR3 nucleotides: TGTGCCAGCAGCACTCCCTTCCGGGACAGCCAGAACACCATATATTTT. The encoded protein is CASSTPFRDSQNTIYF.

This clonotype was picked up a small number of times. The chain recombines TRBV19 with TRBJ1-4; D perhaps matches TRBD1 (5 bases). Germline CDR1 and CDR2: LNHDA and SQIVND (reference sequence). CDR3 length equals 15 residues. Trimming removed 3 bases from V and 5 bases from J, with 13 bases in between. The CDR3 loop reads CASSIAGTQNEKLFF. Written as DNA, the CDR3 is TGTGCCAGTAGTATCGCCGGGACTCAGAATGAAAAACTGTTTTTT.

This chain links TRBV29-1 with TRBJ2-3; no firm D call. Germline CDR1 and CDR2: SQVTM and ANQGSEA. V lost 0 bases to trimming and J lost 0 bases, with 10 bases between them. The length of the CDR3 is 15 residues. CDR3 in DNA: TGCAGCGTTGAAGATGTGGACCTTAGCACAGATACGCAGTATTTT. Translating it yields CSVEDVDLSTDTQYF.

The V and J genes are TRBV20-1 and TRBJ1-6; no definite D call. The CDR3 totals 14 residues. From germline, CDR1 is DFQATT and CDR2 SNEGSKA (reference sequence). V shed 0 bases and J shed 6 bases, with 9 bases lying between them. The CDR3 DNA reads TGCAGTGCTAGAGACGGAGTCTCTAATTCACCCCTCCACTTT. Its translation is CSARDGVSNSPLHF.

This clonotype was picked up a small number of times. V gene TRBV12-5 combines with J gene TRBJ2-2; 7 bases align to TRBD2. CDR3 length: 14 residues. Germline CDR1 and CDR2: LGHNT and FRNRAP. V dropped 8 bases and J dropped 0; count of bases not matched to a gene: 3. CDR3 nucleotide sequence: TGTGCTAGTCCGGGACTAACGAACACCGGGGAGCTGTTTTTT. It codes for CASPGLTNTGELFF.

The chain uses TRBV20-1 and TRBJ2-1, with 9 positions matching TRBD2. Germline values: CDR1 DFQATT, CDR2 SNEGSKA (reference sequence). Trimming removed 7 bases from V and 6 bases from J; junction bases left unmatched: 4. The CDR3 totals 12 residues. Here the CDR3 DNA reads TGCAGTGGGTCAGCGGGAGGCAATGAGCAGTTCTTC. This encodes CSGSAGGNEQFF.

This clonotype was detected once. V gene TRBV4-2 combines with J gene TRBJ2-7, with 7 bases that match TRBD1. Trimming at V came to 0 bases and at J to 2 bases, leaving 10 bases not matched to a gene. This CDR3 region has 17 residues. CDR1 is LGHNA, CDR2 YNFKEQ, per germline. The chain's CDR3 is CASSQDRRQGYTYEQYF. In DNA, the CDR3 is TGTGCCAGCAGCCAAGATCGTCGACAGGGATACACCTACGAGCAGTACTTC.